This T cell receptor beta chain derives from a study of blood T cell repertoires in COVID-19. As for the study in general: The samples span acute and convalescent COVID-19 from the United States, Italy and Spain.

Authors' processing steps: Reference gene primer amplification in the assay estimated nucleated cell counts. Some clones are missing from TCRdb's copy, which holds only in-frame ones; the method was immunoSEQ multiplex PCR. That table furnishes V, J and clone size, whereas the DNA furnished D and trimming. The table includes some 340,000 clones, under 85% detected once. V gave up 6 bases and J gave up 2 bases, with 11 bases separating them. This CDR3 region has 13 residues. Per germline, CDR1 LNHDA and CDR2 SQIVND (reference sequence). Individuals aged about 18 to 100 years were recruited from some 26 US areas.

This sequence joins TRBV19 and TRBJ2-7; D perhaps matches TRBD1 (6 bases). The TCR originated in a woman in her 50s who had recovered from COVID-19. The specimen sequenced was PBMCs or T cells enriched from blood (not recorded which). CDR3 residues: CASSDRQAYEQYF. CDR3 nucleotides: TGTGCCAGTAGCGACAGGCAGGCCTACGAGCAGTACTTC. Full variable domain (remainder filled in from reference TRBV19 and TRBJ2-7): DGGITQSPKYLFRKEGQNVTLSCEQNLNHDAMYWYRQDPGQGLRLIYYSQIVNDFQKGDIAEGYSVSREKKESFPLTVTSAQKNPTAFYLCASSDRQAYEQYFGPGTRLTVT.